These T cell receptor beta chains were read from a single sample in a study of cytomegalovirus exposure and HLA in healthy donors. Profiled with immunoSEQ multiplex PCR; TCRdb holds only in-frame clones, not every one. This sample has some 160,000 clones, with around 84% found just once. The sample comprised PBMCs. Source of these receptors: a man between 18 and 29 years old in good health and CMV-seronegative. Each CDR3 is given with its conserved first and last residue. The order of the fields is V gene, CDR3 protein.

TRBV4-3,CASSQSGGFSYNEQFF
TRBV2,CASRRDLYTDTQYF
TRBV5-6,CASSLGVSSGANVLTF
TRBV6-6,CASRPDRAYSYEQYF
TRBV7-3,CASRLGGGRSYNEQFF
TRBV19,CASNPTGTGDTEAFF
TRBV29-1,CSVETGPNSPLHF
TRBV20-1,CSARDSYEQYF
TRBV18,CASSPSGGTADLYEQYF
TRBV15,CATRARPAGTDTQYF
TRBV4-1,CASSQDGQKSFSYNSPLHF
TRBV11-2,CASSLVRGKYNEQFF
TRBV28,CASSEGGPNQPQHF
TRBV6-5,CASTRSNEQFF
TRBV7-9,CASGASGSTDTQYF
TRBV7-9,CASSLNNLNTEAFF
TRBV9,CASSGDSGRLGNEQFF
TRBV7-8,CASSPGYSSGNTIYF
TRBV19,CASSISDRGFYGYTF
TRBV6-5,CASSGEQESNEKLFF
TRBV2,CASRGQGSYEQYF
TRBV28,CASLGGLYNTQYF
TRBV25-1,CASSAGGETQYF
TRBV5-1,CASSSIHSVPYEQYF
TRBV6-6,CASSQTGRQPQHF
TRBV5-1,CASSPPGLAGLTNEQFF
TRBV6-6,CASTATVSGNTIYF
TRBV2,CASRVPGTGGIGELFF
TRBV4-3,CASSHDRTGAGNTIYF
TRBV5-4,CASSLRSSEDEKLFF
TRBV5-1,CASSDGLAGTGELFF
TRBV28,CASSPTGTNTGELFF
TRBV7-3,CASSFGLAELQFF
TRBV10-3,CATGQPTSTDTQYF
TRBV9,CASSSLAGPDTQYF
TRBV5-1,CASSPGQLLYGYTF
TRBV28,CASSLIAGAGTQYF
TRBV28,CASTLKGDSPLHF